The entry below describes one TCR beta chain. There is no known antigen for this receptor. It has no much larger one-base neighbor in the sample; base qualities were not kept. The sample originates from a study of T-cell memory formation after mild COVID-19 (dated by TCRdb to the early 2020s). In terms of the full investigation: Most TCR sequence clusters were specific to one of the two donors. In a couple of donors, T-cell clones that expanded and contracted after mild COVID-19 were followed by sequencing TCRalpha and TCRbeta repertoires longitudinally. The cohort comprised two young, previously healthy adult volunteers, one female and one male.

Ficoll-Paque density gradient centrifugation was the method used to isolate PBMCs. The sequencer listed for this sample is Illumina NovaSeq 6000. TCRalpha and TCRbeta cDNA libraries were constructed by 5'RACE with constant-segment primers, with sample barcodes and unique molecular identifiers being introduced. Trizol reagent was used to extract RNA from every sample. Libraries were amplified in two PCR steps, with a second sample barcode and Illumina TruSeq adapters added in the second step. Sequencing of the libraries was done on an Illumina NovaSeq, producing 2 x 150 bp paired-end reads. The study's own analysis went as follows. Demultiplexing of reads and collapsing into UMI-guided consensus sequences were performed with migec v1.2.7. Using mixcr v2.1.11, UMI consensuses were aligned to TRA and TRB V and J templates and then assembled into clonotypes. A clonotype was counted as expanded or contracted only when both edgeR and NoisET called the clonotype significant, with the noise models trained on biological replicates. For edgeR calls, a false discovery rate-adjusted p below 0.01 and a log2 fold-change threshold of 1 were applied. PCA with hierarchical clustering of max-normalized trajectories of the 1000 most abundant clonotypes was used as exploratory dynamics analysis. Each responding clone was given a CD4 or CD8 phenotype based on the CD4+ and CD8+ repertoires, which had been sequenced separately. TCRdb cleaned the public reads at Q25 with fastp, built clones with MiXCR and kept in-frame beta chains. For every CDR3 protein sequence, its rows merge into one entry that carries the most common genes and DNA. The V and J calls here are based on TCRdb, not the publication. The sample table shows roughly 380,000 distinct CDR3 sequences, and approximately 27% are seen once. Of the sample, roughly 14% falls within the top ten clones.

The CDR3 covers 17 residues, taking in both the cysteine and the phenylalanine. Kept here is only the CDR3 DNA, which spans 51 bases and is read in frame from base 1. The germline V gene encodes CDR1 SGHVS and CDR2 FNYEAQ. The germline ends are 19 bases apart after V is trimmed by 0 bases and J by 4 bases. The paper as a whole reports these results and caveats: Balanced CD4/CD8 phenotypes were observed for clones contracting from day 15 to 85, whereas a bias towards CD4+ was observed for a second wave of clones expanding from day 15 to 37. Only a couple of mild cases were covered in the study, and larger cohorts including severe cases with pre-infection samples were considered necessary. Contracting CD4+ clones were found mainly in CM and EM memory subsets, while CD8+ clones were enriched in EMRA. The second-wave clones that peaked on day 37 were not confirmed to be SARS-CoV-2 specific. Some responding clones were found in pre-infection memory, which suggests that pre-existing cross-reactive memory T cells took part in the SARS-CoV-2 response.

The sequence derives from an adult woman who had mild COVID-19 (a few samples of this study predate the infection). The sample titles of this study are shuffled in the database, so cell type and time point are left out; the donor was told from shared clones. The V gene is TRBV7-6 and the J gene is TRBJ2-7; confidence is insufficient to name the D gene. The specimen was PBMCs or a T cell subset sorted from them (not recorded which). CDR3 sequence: CASSLASLGWDGYEQYF. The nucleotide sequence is TGTGCCAGCAGCTTAGCGTCATTGGGGTGGGATGGTTACGAGCAGTACTTC.